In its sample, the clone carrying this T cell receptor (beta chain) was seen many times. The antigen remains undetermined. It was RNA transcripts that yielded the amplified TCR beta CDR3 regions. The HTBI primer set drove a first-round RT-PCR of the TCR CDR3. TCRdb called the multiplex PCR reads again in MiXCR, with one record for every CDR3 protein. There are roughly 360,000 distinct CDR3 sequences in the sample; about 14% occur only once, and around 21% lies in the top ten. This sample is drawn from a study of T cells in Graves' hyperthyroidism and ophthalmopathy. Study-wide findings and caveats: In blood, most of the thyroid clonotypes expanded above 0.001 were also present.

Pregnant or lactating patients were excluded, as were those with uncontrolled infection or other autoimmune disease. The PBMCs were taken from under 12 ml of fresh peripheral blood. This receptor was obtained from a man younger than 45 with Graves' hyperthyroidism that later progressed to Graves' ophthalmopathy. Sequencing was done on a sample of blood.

This CDR3 is CATSDRNTEAFF. CDR3 DNA sequence: TGTGCCACCTCGGACAGAAACACTGAAGCTTTCTTT. The rearrangement uses TRBV28 and TRBJ1-1; perhaps TRBD1 as D (6 bases). The germline V gene encodes CDR1 MDHEN and CDR2 SYDVKM. The CDR3 consists of 12 residues. The V end lost 10 bases, the J end lost 2 bases, and 11 bases lay between the germline ends.